This TCR beta chain derives from a study of graft-versus-host responses after intestinal transplantation. Study details: Among the recipients, all got anti-thymocyte globulin induction and then tacrolimus and steroids for roughly three years.

Trimming removed 3 bases from V and 0 bases from J, with 12 bases in between. CDR3 size: 17 residues. CDR1 is MNHNS, CDR2 SASEGT, per germline. A note on this clone: The target antigen is unknown.

Study outcomes and limitations: Recipient marrow contained GvH clones, some of which appeared first in ileum or blood.

Libraries were prepared by immunoSEQ multiplex PCR; TCRdb keeps only in-frame clonotypes and omits some of them. The top ten hold approximately 0.84% of the sample, which has more than 70,000 clones, roughly 80% seen once. The sample in question was unstimulated CD4+ T cells sorted from spleen or lymph node cells, obtained before intestinal transplant. The J gene is TRBJ2-6, the V gene TRBV6-1, with a weak D call TRBD1 (6 bases). The TCR originated in a human donor who received an intestinal transplant. In DNA, the CDR3 is TGTGCCAGCAGTGATTTAACAGGGAGCTCTGGGGCCAACGTCCTGACTTTC. Its protein product is CASSDLTGSSGANVLTF.